These 32 T cell receptor beta chains were sequenced from one sample in a study of neurological immune-mediated disorders. TCRdb independently ran MiXCR on the 5' RACE reads; one entry per CDR3 protein. Among fewer than 45,000 distinct CDR3 sequences listed, about 7% were seen once. Input material: PBMCs. Receptors originate from a woman between 40 and 50 years old in good health.

At least ten counts were recorded for this clonotype. The chain carries TRBV4-2 and TRBJ2-7, with 7 bases aligning to TRBD2. The germline CDR1 and CDR2 sequences are LGHNA and YNFKEQ. The V segment lost 0 bases and the J segment 7 bases; nucleotides outside the gene matches: 9. CDR3 length: 15 residues. The CDR3 DNA is TGTGCCAGCAGCCAAGACCCCAAGCGGGATCGGGAGCAGTACTTC. This codes for CASSQDPKRDREQYF.

In this sample, this clonotype turned up many times. This chain joins TRBV9 and TRBJ2-2; D not resolved. Germline assignment: CDR1 SGDLS and CDR2 YYNGEE. Trimming took 4 bases from V and 1 from J, leaving 11 bases between them. This CDR3 comprises 15 residues. DNA of the CDR3: TGTGCCAGCAGCCCCCGGACGGTGAACACCGGGGAGCTGTTTTTT. It yields the protein CASSPRTVNTGELFF.

This clonotype was seen many times. The chain links TRBV7-9 to TRBJ2-5; perhaps TRBD2 as D (6 bases). In germline, CDR1 is SEHNR, CDR2 FQNEAQ (reference sequence). The CDR3 sequence is 13 residues long. V dropped 4 bases and J dropped 3 bases, with 9 bases sitting between them. The CDR3 spells CASSYGGEETQYF. CDR3 bases: TGTGCCAGCAGCTACGGCGGGGAAGAGACCCAGTACTTC.

This clonotype was observed at least ten times. The chain recombines TRBV18 with TRBJ2-7; perhaps TRBD1 as D (6 bases). In germline, CDR1 is KGHSH, CDR2 LQKENI. The V and J ends lost 6 bases and 9 bases respectively, with 15 bases between them. The CDR3 consists of 12 residues. Here the CDR3 reads CASSPITGRQYF. The CDR3 DNA follows: TGTGCCAGCTCGCCCATTACAGGGCGGCAGTACTTC.

This clonotype was counted at least ten times. This chain's CDR3 is CASSPPPEGTYEQYF. CDR3 DNA: TGTGCCAGCAGTCCCCCCCCGGAGGGGACCTACGAGCAGTACTTC. V gene TRBV28 combines with J gene TRBJ2-7, with a possible D match to TRBD2 (6 bases). The CDR3 spans 15 residues. CDR1 is MDHEN and CDR2 is SYDVKM in the germline V gene. V was clipped by 5 bases and J by 2 bases, with 16 bases between them.

This clonotype was seen many times. This rearrangement joins TRBV12-3 or TRBV12-4 to TRBJ1-1; D is ambiguous. V lost 7 bases, J lost 4 bases, and 22 bases lay in between. This CDR3 has 16 amino acids. As DNA, the CDR3 is TGTGCCAGCACTGCTCCTAACCTTGATGGGGTCACTGAAGCTTTCTTT. Its translation is CASTAPNLDGVTEAFF.

This clonotype was seen repeatedly, ten times or more. The genes are TRBV5-1 and TRBJ2-2, with D uncertain. This CDR3 is 13 amino acids long. The V gene's germline CDR1 is SGHRS and CDR2 YFSETQ. V lost 0 bases to trimming and J lost 6 bases, with 6 bases between them. CDR3 sequence: CASSLGQAGELFF. CDR3 sequence (DNA): TGCGCCAGCAGCTTGGGCCAGGCCGGGGAGCTGTTTTTT.

This clonotype was detected ten times or more. The genes are TRBV6-6 and TRBJ1-2, with D possibly TRBD1 on 5 matching bases. Germline CDR1 is MNHNY and CDR2 is SVGAGI (reference sequence). The V end lost 0 bases, the J end lost 7 bases, and 12 bases lay between the germline ends. The CDR3 spans 14 residues. The CDR3 reads CASSYSGQGLGYTF. Written as DNA, the CDR3 is TGTGCCAGCAGTTACTCGGGTCAGGGACTTGGCTACACCTTC.

This clonotype was detected ten times or more. The chain employs TRBV12-3 or TRBV12-4 and TRBJ2-3, with a possible D match to TRBD2 (5 bases). The CDR3 runs to 15 residues. Between the trimmed V and J ends, which lost 6 bases and 0 bases, there was a span of 13 bases. The DNA of the CDR3 is TGTGCCAGCAGCCCCAGCGGAGCCAGCACAGATACGCAGTATTTT. Amino acid sequence: CASSPSGASTDTQYF.

This chain joins TRBV27 and TRBJ2-1, with TRBD2 matching 8 bases. The V and J ends lost 8 bases and 5 bases, in that order; junction bases with no gene match: 11. Germline V lookup: CDR1 MNHEY, CDR2 SMNVEV (reference sequence). The CDR3 contains 15 residues. CDR3 in DNA: TGTGCCAGCCAGTACAAGGGAGCGGGGGACAATGAGCAGTTCTTC. Amino acid sequence: CASQYKGAGDNEQFF.

This clonotype was counted at least ten times. The J gene is TRBJ2-7, the V gene TRBV11-1, with D perhaps being TRBD1 or TRBD2 (5 bases each). The CDR3 sequence is 15 residues long. Germline loops: CDR1 SGHAT, CDR2 FQDESV (reference sequence). V lost 8 bases, J lost 3 bases, and 20 bases lay in between. The CDR3 here is CASGTPGTRFYEQYF. DNA of the CDR3: TGTGCCAGCGGAACCCCCGGGACGCGTTTCTACGAGCAGTACTTC.

The table lists this clonotype with many counts. The chain recombines TRBV5-1 with TRBJ2-7; 11 bases are shared with TRBD1. The CDR3 is 14 amino acids. Germline V lookup: CDR1 SGHRS, CDR2 YFSETQ. V lost 2 bases to trimming and J lost 5 bases; unmatched junction nucleotides: 3. Here the CDR3 DNA reads TGCGCCAGCAGCTTCGGGACAGGGGGTGACGAGCAGTACGTC. It is translated as CASSFGTGGDEQYV.

This clonotype was seen a handful of times. This chain links TRBV27 with TRBJ1-1; 11 nucleotides agree with TRBD1. The ends lost 4 bases at V and 0 bases at J; junction bases unmatched: 4. Germline CDR1 is MNHEY and CDR2 is SMNVEV (reference sequence). The CDR3 is made up of 16 amino acids. CDR3 nucleotides: TGTGCCAGCAGTTCTGTGGGACAGGGGGTGAACACTGAAGCTTTCTTT. Amino acids: CASSSVGQGVNTEAFF.

This clonotype was counted many times. The V call is TRBV5-1, the J call TRBJ2-5; the match to TRBD1 covers 9 bases. This CDR3 has 17 amino acids. The junction had 13 bases not matched to a gene; V was cut back by 3 bases and J by 4 bases. CDR1 SGHRS and CDR2 YFSETQ come from the germline V gene. The CDR3 DNA reads as TGCGCCAGCAGCTCGGGCAATTACAGGGGGCGCGGAGAGACCCAGTACTTC. Protein: CASSSGNYRGRGETQYF.

The rearrangement uses TRBV7-6 and TRBJ2-7; D possibly corresponds to TRBD1 (6 bases). Germline assignment: CDR1 SGHVS and CDR2 FNYEAQ. The CDR3 extends over 15 amino acids. V dropped 2 bases and J dropped 6 bases, with 17 bases sitting between them. The CDR3 reads CASSLMGQGKGEQYF. The CDR3 DNA reads TGTGCCAGCAGCTTAATGGGGCAGGGGAAGGGCGAGCAGTACTTC. Complete variable domain (other parts from reference TRBV7-6 and TRBJ2-7): GAGVSQSPRYKVTKRGQDVALRCDPISGHVSLYWYRQALGQGPEFLTYFNYEAQQDKSGLPNDRFSAERPEGSISTLTIQRTEQRDSAMYRCASSLMGQGKGEQYFGPGTRLTVT.

This clonotype was recorded at least ten times. The V gene is TRBV10-2, the J gene TRBJ2-3; TRBD2 matches at 8 bases. Germline CDR1 reads WSHSY; CDR2 reads SAAADI. The trim removed 8 bases at V and 0 bases at J, leaving 13 bases unmatched. CDR3 size: 17 residues. The CDR3 spells CASAAGAGGLSTDTQYF. The CDR3 nucleotides read TGCGCCAGCGCTGCGGGTGCGGGAGGCCTAAGCACAGATACGCAGTATTTT.

This clonotype was seen repeatedly, ten times or more. The gene calls are TRBV4-1 and TRBJ1-2; TRBD1 is a possible D gene (5 bases). This CDR3 comprises 16 residues. CDR1 is MGHRA, CDR2 YSYEKL, per germline. Between the trimmed V and J ends, which lost 0 bases and 1 base, there was a span of 12 bases. CDR3 nucleotides: TGCGCCAGCAGCCAAGATGTAGGGGTTAGTAACTATGGCTACACCTTC. Translation gives CASSQDVGVSNYGYTF.

At least ten counts were recorded for this clonotype. The J gene is TRBJ2-2, the V gene TRBV7-9; D not resolved. Trimming removed 5 bases from V and 6 bases from J, with 4 bases in between. This CDR3 has 11 residues. Germline assignment: CDR1 SEHNR and CDR2 FQNEAQ (reference sequence). CDR3 nucleotide sequence: TGTGCCAGCAGCCCCCCCGGGGAGCTGTTTTTT. This gives the protein CASSPPGELFF.

By sample fraction, this clonotype is medium-sized. The chain carries TRBV15 and TRBJ1-5; D gene uncertain. The CDR3 covers 15 residues. Trimming shortened V by 0 bases and J by 6 bases, and 12 bases separated the two germline ends. Germline V lookup: CDR1 LNHNV, CDR2 YYDKDF (reference sequence). The CDR3 protein is CATSREVAGGQPQHF. The CDR3 DNA follows: TGTGCCACCAGCAGAGAGGTGGCAGGAGGTCAGCCCCAGCATTTT. Variable domain in full (rest from reference TRBV15 and TRBJ1-5): DAMVIQNPRYQVTQFGKPVTLSCSQTLNHNVMYWYQQKSSQAPKLLFHYYDKDFNNEADTPDNFQSRRPNTSFCFLDIRSPGLGDTAMYLCATSREVAGGQPQHFGDGTRLSIL.

This clonotype was observed at least ten times. This chain uses TRBV7-8 with TRBJ2-3, with TRBD2 matching over 11 bases. Germline V lookup: CDR1 SGHVS, CDR2 FQNEAQ. This CDR3 contains 17 residues. Trimming at V came to 5 bases and at J to 4 bases, leaving 11 bases not matched to a gene. For the CDR3, the DNA is TGTGCCAGCAGCACCCGAGGGGATAGCGGGGGGGCAGATACGCAGTATTTT. It specifies CASSTRGDSGGADTQYF.

This clonotype was seen a few times. The chain is built from TRBV4-1 and TRBJ2-2; 8 bases are shared with TRBD2. CDR3 length: 19 amino acids. Germline CDR1 MGHRA, CDR2 YSYEKL. With 0 bases clipped from V and 1 base from J, the junction kept 10 bases outside the gene matches. The CDR3: CASSQEEIASGWNTGELFF. The CDR3 bases are TGCGCCAGCAGCCAAGAGGAGATTGCTAGCGGGTGGAACACCGGGGAGCTGTTTTTT.

This clonotype was picked up many times. The rearrangement links TRBV27 to TRBJ2-3, with 8 bases identical to TRBD2. Trimming at V came to 10 bases and at J to 0 bases, leaving 6 bases not matched to a gene. This CDR3 region has 14 residues. Germline V CDR1 and CDR2: MNHEY, SMNVEV (reference sequence). CDR3 nucleotides: TGTGCCACAAAGCGGGAGAAGAGCACAGATACGCAGTATTTT. Residues: CATKREKSTDTQYF.

This clonotype was counted at least ten times. The chain is built from TRBV7-9 and TRBJ1-5; D unclear. Trimming left V 5 bases short and J 1 base short, with 9 bases between. Germline lookup yields CDR1 SEHNR and CDR2 FQNEAQ (reference sequence). This CDR3 has 14 residues. The CDR3 region has the DNA TGTGCCAGCAGCCCTGCGGTCAGCAATCAGCCCCAGCATTTT. It codes for CASSPAVSNQPQHF. The full variable domain, with the rest looked up from reference TRBV7-9 and TRBJ1-5, is DTGVSQNPRHKITKRGQNVTFRCDPISEHNRLYWYRQTLGQGPEFLTYFQNEAQLEKSRLLSDRFSAERPKGSFSTLEIQRTEQGDSAMYLCASSPAVSNQPQHFGDGTRLSIL.

This clonotype was recorded at least ten times. V gene TRBV12-3 or TRBV12-4 combines with J gene TRBJ2-3; TRBD2 is a possible D gene (5 bases). The CDR3 contains 15 residues. V was shortened by 5 bases and J by 3 bases, with 15 bases between the two germline ends. The CDR3 bases are TGTGCCAGCAGTCGGAGGAGGATCGGTACAGATACGCAGTATTTT. Translation: CASSRRRIGTDTQYF.

This clonotype was counted ten times or more. CDR3 nucleotide sequence: TGTGCCAGCAGGAACACTATGAATGAGCAGTTCTTC. Protein sequence: CASRNTMNEQFF. The chain recombines TRBV6-2 or TRBV6-3 with TRBJ2-1; D call uncertain. The CDR3 has 12 residues. Trimming took 6 bases from V and 7 from J, leaving 10 bases between them. Germline CDR1 reads MNHEY; CDR2 reads SVGEGT.

The table lists this clonotype with many counts. The rearrangement links TRBV9 to TRBJ2-7; 15 bases map to TRBD2. With V trimmed by 8 bases and J by 7 bases, 13 bases remained unmatched. This CDR3 spans 16 amino acids. Germline CDR1 reads SGDLS; CDR2 reads YYNGEE. Here the CDR3 reads CASSPGTSGRKNEQYF. The CDR3 DNA reads TGTGCCAGTTCACCCGGGACTAGCGGGAGGAAGAATGAGCAGTACTTC.

This clonotype was picked up many times. J is TRBJ1-5 and V is TRBV5-1; D ambiguous. Germline V gene data show CDR1 as SGHRS and CDR2 as YFSETQ. The CDR3 covers 13 residues. Trimming took off 4 bases at V and 3 bases at J, with 8 bases between the two ends. CDR3: CASSTTSNQPQHF. The CDR3 nucleotides are TGCGCCAGCAGCACCACTTCCAATCAGCCCCAGCATTTT.

The sample holds many counts of this clonotype. The chain links TRBV12-3 or TRBV12-4 to TRBJ1-5; D is unclear. This CDR3 is 13 amino acids long. Trimming stripped 3 bases from V and 3 bases from J, with 6 bases between. The CDR3 nucleotides read TGTGCCAGCAGTTTCAGTCTCAATCAGCCCCAGCATTTT. As protein: CASSFSLNQPQHF.

This clonotype was seen many times. The gene calls are TRBV7-8 and TRBJ1-3; TRBD1 matches 9 bases. The germline CDR1 and CDR2 sequences are SGHVS and FQNEAQ. V trimming: 0 bases; J trimming: 1 base; junction bases outside the gene matches: 10. The CDR3 loop spans 19 amino acids. CDR3 amino acids: CASSLAKGQGYHSGNTIYF. CDR3 nucleotide sequence: TGTGCCAGCAGCTTAGCGAAGGGACAGGGTTATCATTCTGGAAACACCATATATTTT.

This clonotype is large (0.1 to 1%) by share. V usage is TRBV7-2 and J usage is TRBJ2-1, with D maybe TRBD1 (7 bases). V dropped 2 bases and J dropped 7 bases, with 18 bases sitting between them. Germline V gene sequence: CDR1 SGHTA, CDR2 FQGNSA. There are 16 residues in the CDR3. The CDR3 nucleotides read TGTGCCAGCAGCTTATTGGAGGGGACAGCATGGAATGAGCAGTTCTTC. Translated: CASSLLEGTAWNEQFF.

This clonotype was seen at least ten times. The chain is built from TRBV4-1 and TRBJ2-3, with 7 nucleotides matching TRBD1. Germline-derived CDR1 and CDR2 are MGHRA and YSYEKL. This CDR3 has 16 amino acids. V lost 3 bases to trimming and J lost 4 bases; unmatched junction nucleotides: 10. The CDR3 protein is CASSHVVSTGSDTQYF. The CDR3 region has the DNA TGCGCCAGCAGCCACGTAGTTTCGACAGGGTCAGATACGCAGTATTTT.

This clonotype has at least ten counts. The V call is TRBV2, the J call TRBJ2-3; the match to TRBD2 covers 11 bases. In germline, CDR1 is SNHLY, CDR2 FYNNEI. This CDR3 region has 15 residues. V lost 4 bases to trimming and J lost 5 bases; unmatched junction nucleotides: 5. The CDR3 spells CASSVAGGHRDTQYF. Here the CDR3 DNA reads TGTGCCAGCAGTGTAGCGGGGGGGCATAGAGATACGCAGTATTTT.